This passage covers 8 T cell receptor beta chains from one sample sequenced in a study of Ad26.COV2.S vaccination and SARS-CoV-2 variants. Noted treatment: some 20 received Ad26.COV2.S at low or high dose, single or two shots; 5 received placebo; per-sample allocation not given. Samples analyzed were those drawn on day 63 after the first vaccine or placebo injection. Produced via immunoSEQ multiplex PCR; TCRdb's table is partial and in-frame only. Of 350,000 to 600,000 clones in the sample, about 88% are singletons; the top ten hold roughly 1.7%. The sequenced sample was peripheral blood, obtained in a trial of Ad26.COV2.S vaccine versus placebo. These receptor sequences come from a person between 18 and 60 years old who received the Ad26.COV2.S COVID-19 vaccine or a placebo.

The chain has TRBV6-2 or TRBV6-3 and TRBJ2-7, with a weak D call TRBD1 (5 bases). Germline V gene sequence: CDR1 MNHEY, CDR2 SVGEGT. The CDR3 loop spans 13 amino acids. Trimming took off 5 bases at V and 6 bases at J, with 14 bases between the two ends. CDR3 DNA sequence: TGTGCCAGCAGTCCCAGGGTAGTTGCCGAGCAGTACTTC. The encoded protein is CASSPRVVAEQYF.

The genes are TRBV25-1 and TRBJ2-3, with 8 bases fitting TRBD2. The V segment lost 3 bases and the J segment 6 bases; nucleotides outside the gene matches: 8. The germline V gene has CDR1 MGHDK and CDR2 SYGVNS. This CDR3 spans 15 amino acids. The CDR3 loop is CASSDRAGEGDTQYF. DNA for the CDR3: TGTGCCAGCAGTGACCGAGCGGGGGAGGGGGATACGCAGTATTTT.

The chain is built from TRBV10-2 and TRBJ1-1, with a tentative D call TRBD1 (6 bases). Germline CDR1 reads WSHSY; CDR2 reads SAAADI. The CDR3 has 16 residues. V was shortened by 4 bases and J by 3 bases, with 18 bases between the two germline ends. The CDR3 loop reads CASSGGLTGRHTEAFF. As DNA, the CDR3 is TGCGCCAGCAGTGGGGGGCTAACAGGGCGGCACACTGAAGCTTTCTTT.

This chain connects TRBV5-1 to TRBJ1-1, with a weak D call TRBD1 (5 bases). V gave up 4 bases and J gave up 6 bases, with 13 bases separating them. CDR1 is SGHRS, CDR2 YFSETQ, per germline. CDR3 length: 13 residues. CDR3 loop: CASSGGVSSEAFF. DNA of the CDR3: TGCGCCAGCAGCGGGGGGGTATCGTCTGAAGCTTTCTTT.

This rearrangement joins TRBV6-1 to TRBJ2-5; 8 bases match TRBD1. Per the germline V gene, CDR1 is MNHNS and CDR2 is SASEGT. This CDR3 is 17 amino acids long. V shed 2 bases, J shed 5 bases, and the junction held 13 bases outside the gene matches. The CDR3 coding sequence is TGTGCCAGCAGTGAAAAGGGGACCAGACAGGGGCGGGAGACCCAGTACTTC. This sequence encodes CASSEKGTRQGRETQYF.

The chain is built from TRBV11-2 and TRBJ2-7; 11 positions match TRBD2. J was trimmed by 0 bases and V by 1 base; bases with no gene match: 2. CDR1 and CDR2 from the germline V gene are SGHAT and FQNNGV. The CDR3 is 16 residues long. The CDR3 spells CASSLAGTSGSYEQYF. As DNA, the CDR3 is TGTGCCAGCAGCTTAGCCGGGACTAGCGGCTCCTACGAGCAGTACTTC. Combining the CDR3 with reference TRBV11-2 and TRBJ2-7 gives the whole variable domain EAGVAQSPRYKIIEKRQSVAFWCNPISGHATLYWYQQILGQGPKLLIQFQNNGVVDDSQLPKDRFSAERLKGVDSTLKIQPAKLEDSAVYLCASSLAGTSGSYEQYFGPGTRLTVT.

The chain is built from TRBV27 and TRBJ2-7, with TRBD2 matching 10 bases. Trimming at V came to 2 bases and at J to 4 bases, leaving 5 bases not matched to a gene. Per the germline V gene, CDR1 is MNHEY and CDR2 is SMNVEV (reference sequence). The CDR3 is made up of 15 amino acids. The CDR3 coding sequence is TGTGCCAGCAGTTTAGTCGCTAGCGGGAGTTACGAGCAGTACTTC. Translated: CASSLVASGSYEQYF.

J is TRBJ1-1 and V is TRBV6-6; unclear D gene. The germline V and J ends were trimmed by 5 bases and 1 base, with 8 bases remaining between them. This CDR3 contains 13 residues. CDR1 MNHNY and CDR2 SVGAGI come from the germline V gene (reference sequence). The CDR3, as DNA: TGTGCCAGCAGTCGCAAGGGGAACACTGAAGCTTTCTTT. It yields the protein CASSRKGNTEAFF.